This passage covers 30 T cell receptor beta chains from one sample sequenced in a study of OX40 agonist ivuxolimab in advanced cancers. Sequencing was performed with immunoSEQ multiplex PCR; in TCRdb, only in-frame clones are kept and a portion is missing. The sample includes around 62,000 clones, around 83% of them seen just once. The starting material was CD4+ or CD8+ T cells sorted from blood, obtained in a trial of the OX40 agonist ivuxolimab. The receptors come from an adult with an advanced solid tumor such as melanoma, head and neck, liver or kidney cancer.

The chain recombines TRBV5-1 with TRBJ1-2; D perhaps matches TRBD1 (5 bases). This CDR3 contains 16 residues. Per germline, CDR1 SGHRS and CDR2 YFSETQ. The V end was cut by 0 bases, the J end by 6 bases, with 18 bases between. The CDR3, as DNA: TGCGCCAGCAGCTTGGAAGTTCTGCCGGGGGTAGATGGCTACACCTTC. Protein: CASSLEVLPGVDGYTF.

The chain joins TRBV14 to TRBJ1-4; a weak D match, TRBD1 (5 bases). Trimming stripped 4 bases from V and 6 bases from J, with 12 bases between. Germline CDR1 and CDR2: SGHDN and FVKESK. The CDR3 spans 14 residues. The CDR3 nucleotides are TGTGCCAGCAGCCCTCAGGGTTGGGATGAAAAACTGTTTTTT. It translates to CASSPQGWDEKLFF. Combining the CDR3 with reference TRBV14 and TRBJ1-4 gives the whole variable domain EAGVTQFPSHSVIEKGQTVTLRCDPISGHDNLYWYRRVMGKEIKFLLHFVKESKQDESGMPNNRFLAERTGGTYSTLKVQPAELEDSGVYFCASSPQGWDEKLFFGSGTQLSVL.

The chain combines TRBV7-2 with TRBJ2-5; the match to TRBD2 covers 13 bases. V was clipped by 4 bases and J by 9 bases; unmatched bases: 14. Germline CDR1 and CDR2: SGHTA and FQGNSA. The CDR3 consists of 17 residues. CDR3 nucleotides: TGTGCCAGCAGCTCGGTGGGACTAGCGGGGTCCCCATTGCCCCAGTACTTC. It encodes CASSSVGLAGSPLPQYF. The entire variable domain, with the rest obtained from reference TRBV7-2 and TRBJ2-5, is as follows: GAGVSQSPSNKVTEKGKDVELRCDPISGHTALYWYRQSLGQGLEFLIYFQGNSAPDKSGLPSDRFSAERTGGSVSTLTIQRTQQEDSAVYLCASSSVGLAGSPLPQYFGPGTRLLVL.

The CDR3 here is CASSLGTDAKTQYF. CDR3 coding DNA: TGCGCCAGCAGCCTCGGGACAGATGCGAAGACCCAGTACTTC. The chain recombines TRBV5-1 with TRBJ2-5, with 7 positions matching TRBD1. Trimming removed 4 bases from V and 6 bases from J; junction bases left unmatched: 9. The CDR3 has 14 amino acids. Germline V gene lookup returns CDR1 SGHRS and CDR2 YFSETQ.

The gene calls are TRBV27 and TRBJ2-1; no clear D. The CDR3 consists of 18 residues. Trimming removed 5 bases at V and 9 bases at J, with 29 bases between. The germline gives CDR1 MNHEY, CDR2 SMNVEV (reference sequence). CDR3 sequence: CASSPHPVGTGEASEQFF. The CDR3 bases are TGTGCCAGCAGTCCCCACCCTGTCGGCACCGGTGAAGCTAGTGAGCAGTTCTTC.

This rearrangement joins TRBV6-5 to TRBJ2-2; D possibly corresponds to TRBD1 (6 bases). The germline V gene encodes CDR1 MNHEY and CDR2 SVGAGI. Trimming shortened V by 6 bases and J by 4 bases, and 15 bases separated the two germline ends. The CDR3 length is 15 residues. In nucleotides, the CDR3 is TGTGCCAGCAGGGAACAGGGATCCGCCACCGGGGAGCTGTTTTTT. Its translation is CASREQGSATGELFF.

The chain uses TRBV19 and TRBJ1-6, with a tentative D call TRBD1 (5 bases). CDR1 and CDR2 (germline): LNHDA, SQIVND (reference sequence). The CDR3 totals 15 residues. V shed 6 bases and J shed 9 bases, with 18 bases lying between them. The DNA for the CDR3 is TGTGCCAGTAGCTTGGACACGGGAGGGAGTTCACCCCTCCACTTT. Translated, it gives CASSLDTGGSSPLHF.

The rearrangement joins TRBV5-1 to TRBJ2-7; D call uncertain. This CDR3 has 10 residues. The germline V gene encodes CDR1 SGHRS and CDR2 YFSETQ. The ends were cut back, 1 base at V and 5 bases at J, with 1 base in the middle. CDR3 DNA: TGCGCCAGCAGCTTGAACGAGCAGTACTTC. This codes for CASSLNEQYF.

J is TRBJ2-3 and V is TRBV5-6; D is perhaps TRBD2 (5 bases). Germline lookup yields CDR1 SGHDT and CDR2 YYEEEE. Trimming removed 4 bases at V and 4 bases at J, with 19 bases between. This CDR3 has 16 amino acids. This CDR3 is CASSLWVDGVADTQYF. CDR3 DNA: TGTGCCAGCAGCCTGTGGGTTGACGGGGTAGCAGATACGCAGTATTTT.

This clone was seen a handful of times. This chain joins TRBV11-2 and TRBJ2-2; 7 nucleotides match TRBD1. With 5 bases clipped from V and 3 bases from J, the junction kept 15 bases outside the gene matches. CDR1 and CDR2 from the germline V gene are SGHAT and FQNNGV. The CDR3 is made up of 18 amino acids. The CDR3 region is CASSPGARQGSYTGELFF. The CDR3 nucleotides are TGTGCCAGCAGCCCTGGGGCCAGACAGGGTTCGTACACCGGGGAGCTGTTTTTT.

In its sample, this clone was seen a few times. The chain joins TRBV18 to TRBJ1-4; 9 bases align to TRBD1. Losses at the gene ends were 0 bases for V and 0 bases for J; bases not matched to a gene: 5. The CDR3 length is 18 residues. CDR1 is KGHSH and CDR2 is LQKENI in the germline V gene. CDR3 nucleotides: TGTGCCAGCTCACCACCGTTCACAGGGGGCCCAACTAATGAAAAACTGTTTTTT. Encoded protein: CASSPPFTGGPTNEKLFF.

This clone was found once. The genes are TRBV5-5 and TRBJ1-6; TRBD1 is a possible D gene (6 bases). The V end was cut by 1 base, the J end by 7 bases, with 9 bases between. The germline CDR1 and CDR2 sequences are SGHKS and YYEKEE (reference sequence). The CDR3 sequence is 14 residues long. The DNA for the CDR3 is TGTGCCAGCAGCTTGAACAGGGCCAATTCACCCCTCCACTTT. Protein: CASSLNRANSPLHF.

The rearrangement uses TRBV6-5 and TRBJ1-5, with D perhaps TRBD1 (5 bases). The V and J ends lost 5 bases and 2 bases respectively, with 10 bases between them. The germline V gene encodes CDR1 MNHEY and CDR2 SVGAGI. CDR3 length: 14 residues. CDR3 nucleotides: TGTGCCAGCAGTCGGGGGTCGGGCAATCAGCCCCAGCATTTT. Translated: CASSRGSGNQPQHF.

With regard to this clone: One end of the junction fails to match germline, which may point to a read error. The chain carries TRBV7-7 and TRBJ2-2; unclear D gene. There are 13 residues in the CDR3. CDR1 is SSHAT and CDR2 is FNYEAQ in the germline V gene (reference sequence). CDR3: CASSLDYGGELFF. The CDR3, as DNA: TGTGCTAGCAGCTTAGATTACGGCGGGGAGCTGTTTTTT.

This clone has just one count. The genes are TRBV20-1 and TRBJ1-2; no firm D call. The length of the CDR3 is 11 residues. The V and J ends lost 5 bases and 6 bases respectively, with 10 bases between them. Germline values: CDR1 DFQATT, CDR2 SNEGSKA (reference sequence). CDR3 residues: CSAYRANGYTF. The CDR3 bases are TGCAGTGCTTATAGGGCTAATGGCTACACCTTC.

The chain combines TRBV6-1 with TRBJ1-2, with D possibly being TRBD1 (5 bases). V was cut by 5 bases and J by 5 bases, with 18 bases left in between. The germline V gene encodes CDR1 MNHNS and CDR2 SASEGT. This CDR3 spans 15 amino acids. The chain's CDR3 is CASSSLRQYLYGYTF. For the CDR3, the DNA is TGTGCCAGCAGTTCGTTAAGACAGTATCTTTATGGCTACACCTTC.

CDR3 sequence reads: CSASDYEAFF. CDR3 nucleotides: TGCAGTGCTAGTGATTATGAAGCTTTCTTT. V and J are TRBV20-1 and TRBJ1-1; D is uncertain. Germline V lookup: CDR1 DFQATT, CDR2 SNEGSKA (reference sequence). The CDR3 consists of 10 residues. V was cut by 3 bases and J by 7 bases, with 6 bases left in between.

This chain links TRBV5-1 with TRBJ2-7; the D is unclear. V was shortened by 2 bases and J by 5 bases, with 5 bases between the two germline ends. Germline values: CDR1 SGHRS, CDR2 YFSETQ. This CDR3 comprises 11 residues. CDR3 coding DNA: TGCGCCAGCAGCTTTAGGGACGAGCAGTACTTC. It yields the protein CASSFRDEQYF.

The rearrangement uses TRBV6-6 and TRBJ2-4; no clear D gene. CDR1 is MNHNY, CDR2 SVGAGI, per germline (reference sequence). V lost 0 bases and J lost 5, with 5 bases in between. The CDR3 totals 13 residues. The CDR3 sequence: CASSYSSENIQYF. For the CDR3, the DNA is TGTGCCAGCAGTTACTCTTCGGAAAACATTCAGTACTTC.

The J gene is TRBJ1-6, the V gene TRBV5-6, with 9 bases that match TRBD1. The germline V gene has CDR1 SGHDT and CDR2 YYEEEE. J lost 1 base, V lost 2 bases, and 4 bases had no gene match. The CDR3 sequence is 17 residues long. CDR3 DNA: TGTGCCAGCAGCTTCGAACAGGGGGCTTCCTATAATTCACCCCTCCACTTT. It codes for CASSFEQGASYNSPLHF.

The chain carries TRBV5-1 and TRBJ1-1; D is perhaps TRBD1 (5 bases). Germline values: CDR1 SGHRS, CDR2 YFSETQ. The CDR3 consists of 13 residues. V dropped 5 bases and J dropped 7 bases, with 15 bases sitting between them. CDR3 sequence reads: CASRVQGGFEAFF. As DNA, the CDR3 is TGCGCCAGCAGAGTTCAGGGAGGGTTTGAAGCTTTCTTT.

The chain is built from TRBV9 and TRBJ2-2, with 7 bases fitting TRBD2. The V gene's germline CDR1 is SGDLS and CDR2 YYNGEE. V lost 0 bases to trimming and J lost 0 bases; unmatched junction nucleotides: 8. There are 18 residues in the CDR3. CDR3 DNA sequence: TGTGCCAGCAGCGTAGCCCTCCCTGGGGGGGCGAACACCGGGGAGCTGTTTTTT. Translation gives CASSVALPGGANTGELFF.

This chain connects TRBV7-9 to TRBJ1-1, with 8 bases aligning to TRBD1. The V gene's germline CDR1 is SEHNR and CDR2 FQNEAQ (reference sequence). Losses at the gene ends were 2 bases for V and 4 bases for J; bases not matched to a gene: 3. The CDR3 contains 14 residues. The CDR3 sequence is CASSLQGAITEAFF. The DNA for the CDR3 is TGTGCCAGCAGCTTACAGGGGGCGATCACTGAAGCTTTCTTT.

This clone is a singleton in its sample. This chain connects TRBV5-1 to TRBJ1-2; the match to TRBD1 covers 10 bases. The junction had 14 bases not matched to a gene; V was cut back by 0 bases and J by 6 bases. CDR3 length equals 18 residues. Germline lookup yields CDR1 SGHRS and CDR2 YFSETQ. The CDR3 DNA reads TGCGCCAGCAGCTTGGGCCCGGGACAGGGGCAGAATCGGGATGGCTACACCTTC. This codes for CASSLGPGQGQNRDGYTF.

V gene TRBV2 combines with J gene TRBJ1-5, with D uncertain. Trimming left V 3 bases short and J 9 bases short, with 9 bases between. The CDR3 runs to 12 residues. Germline CDR1 and CDR2: SNHLY and FYNNEI. The CDR3 bases are TGTGCCAGCAGTGAGCCGACCCGGCCCCAGCATTTT. As protein: CASSEPTRPQHF.

The CDR3 here is CASSFLQFLVQPQHF. CDR3 coding DNA: TGCGCCAGCAGCTTCCTACAGTTCTTGGTGCAGCCCCAGCATTTT. This sequence joins TRBV5-1 and TRBJ1-5; D remains unclear. V lost 2 bases and J lost 7, with 16 bases in between. Germline CDR1 reads SGHRS; CDR2 reads YFSETQ. The CDR3 sequence is 15 residues long.

This chain joins TRBV28 and TRBJ2-1; the D is unclear. Germline CDR1 MDHEN, CDR2 SYDVKM. CDR3 length: 13 residues. Trimming took off 3 bases at V and 8 bases at J, with 11 bases between the two ends. CDR3 protein: CASSLAPGYEQFF. The CDR3 nucleotides read TGTGCCAGCAGTTTGGCCCCCGGGTATGAGCAGTTCTTC.

The chain recombines TRBV27 with TRBJ2-1; 14 bases fit TRBD2. V was clipped by 5 bases and J by 6 bases; unmatched bases: 6. The germline V gene has CDR1 MNHEY and CDR2 SMNVEV (reference sequence). This CDR3 has 16 residues. The CDR3 reads CASSLRLAGGINEQFF. The CDR3 region has the DNA TGTGCCAGCAGTCTGCGACTAGCGGGGGGGATCAATGAGCAGTTCTTC.

The V and J genes are TRBV2 and TRBJ2-1, with 7 positions matching TRBD2. The germline V gene has CDR1 SNHLY and CDR2 FYNNEI. V lost 4 bases to trimming and J lost 5 bases; unmatched junction nucleotides: 14. The CDR3 is 17 amino acids. The CDR3 loop reads CASSVLSRLAAHNEQFF. CDR3 nucleotide sequence: TGTGCCAGCAGTGTATTGTCGCGGCTAGCGGCCCACAATGAGCAGTTCTTC.

This chain uses TRBV4-2 with TRBJ2-2; TRBD1 agrees at 8 bases. Germline V lookup: CDR1 LGHNA, CDR2 YNFKEQ. The CDR3 runs 17 residues. The junction had 9 bases not matched to a gene; V was cut back by 0 bases and J by 6 bases. The CDR3 nucleotides read TGTGCCAGCAGCCAAGAGGCGACAGGGGCGCGTCCCGGGGAGCTGTTTTTT. Translating gives CASSQEATGARPGELFF.